The present entry profiles one T cell receptor (beta chain) with its context. Its antigen is still unknown. The PCR used 60 Vbeta and 13 Jbeta primers. Here immunoSEQ multiplex PCR was the method, and the copy in TCRdb shows in-frame clones only, minus some. The table includes about 230,000 clones, 70% to 85% detected once. The data were taken from a study of cytomegalovirus exposure and HLA in healthy donors. Whole-study findings and limits: Previous analysis showed most TCR beta V segments were productive about 87% or about 30% of the time. The study labeled 150 to 200 TCR beta chains cytomegalovirus-associated. Solely CMV serostatus was available to characterize immune exposure. Across donors, sequencing depth was assumed by presence/absence analyses to be roughly uniform.

The CDR3 runs to 14 residues. Looked up from germline, CDR1 is SGHTA and CDR2 is FQGNSA. The sample taken for sequencing was PBMCs. The sequence came from a woman aged 60 to 75 in good health and CMV-seropositive. V usage is TRBV7-2 and J usage is TRBJ2-5, with 9 bases aligning to TRBD1. The closer fit of TRBJ2-7 to the DNA end suggests the J call may be wrong. Written as DNA, the CDR3 is TGTGCCAGCAGCCCGGGACAGGGTACCTACGAGCAGTACTTC. Its translation: CASSPGQGTYEQYF.